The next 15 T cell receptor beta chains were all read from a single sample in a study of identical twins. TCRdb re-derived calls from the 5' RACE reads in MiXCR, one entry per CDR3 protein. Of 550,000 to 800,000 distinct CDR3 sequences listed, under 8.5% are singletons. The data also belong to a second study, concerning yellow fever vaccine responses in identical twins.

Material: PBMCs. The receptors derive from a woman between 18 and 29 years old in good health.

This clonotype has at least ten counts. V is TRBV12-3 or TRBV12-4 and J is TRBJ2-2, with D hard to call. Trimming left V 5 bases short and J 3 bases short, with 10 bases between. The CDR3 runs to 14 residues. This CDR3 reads CASSPVSYTGELFF. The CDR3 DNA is TGTGCCAGCAGTCCCGTCAGTTACACCGGGGAGCTGTTTTTT.

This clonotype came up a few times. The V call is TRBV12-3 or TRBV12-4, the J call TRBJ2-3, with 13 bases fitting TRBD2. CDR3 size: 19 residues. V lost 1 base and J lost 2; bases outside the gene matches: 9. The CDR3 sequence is CASSLGLGLAGAHTDTQYF. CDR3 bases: TGTGCCAGCAGTTTAGGGCTCGGACTAGCGGGGGCTCACACAGATACGCAGTATTTT.

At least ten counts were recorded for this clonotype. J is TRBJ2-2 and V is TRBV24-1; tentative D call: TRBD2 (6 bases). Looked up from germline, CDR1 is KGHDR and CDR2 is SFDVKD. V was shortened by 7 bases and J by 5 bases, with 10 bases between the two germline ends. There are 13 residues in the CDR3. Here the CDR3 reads CATSGSSTGELFF. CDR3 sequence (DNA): TGTGCCACCAGCGGGAGTTCTACCGGGGAGCTGTTTTTT.

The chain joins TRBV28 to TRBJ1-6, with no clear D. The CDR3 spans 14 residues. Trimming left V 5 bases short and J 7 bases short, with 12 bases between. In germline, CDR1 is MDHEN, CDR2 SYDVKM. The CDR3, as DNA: TGTGCCAGCAGTCCAAACCCGTTGAATTCACCCCTCCACTTT. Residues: CASSPNPLNSPLHF.

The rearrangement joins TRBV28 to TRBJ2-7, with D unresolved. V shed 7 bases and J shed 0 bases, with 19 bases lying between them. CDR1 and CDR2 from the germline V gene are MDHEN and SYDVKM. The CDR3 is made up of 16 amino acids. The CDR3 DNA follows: TGTGCCAGCACCCCCGCACCGAAATCGGGCTCCTACGAGCAGTACGTC. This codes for CASTPAPKSGSYEQYV.

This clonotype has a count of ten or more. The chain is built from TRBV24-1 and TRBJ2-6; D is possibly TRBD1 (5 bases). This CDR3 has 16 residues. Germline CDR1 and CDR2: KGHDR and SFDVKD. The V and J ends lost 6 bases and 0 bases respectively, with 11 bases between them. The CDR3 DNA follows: TGTGCCACCAGTAGACAGTCCCGCTCTGGGGCCAACGTCCTGACTTTC. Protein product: CATSRQSRSGANVLTF.

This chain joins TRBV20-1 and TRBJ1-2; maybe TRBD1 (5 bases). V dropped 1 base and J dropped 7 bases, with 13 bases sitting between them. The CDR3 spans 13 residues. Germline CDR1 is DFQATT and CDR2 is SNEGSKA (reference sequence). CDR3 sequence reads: CSARAGTVGGYTF. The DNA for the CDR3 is TGCAGTGCTAGAGCCGGGACTGTGGGTGGCTACACCTTC.

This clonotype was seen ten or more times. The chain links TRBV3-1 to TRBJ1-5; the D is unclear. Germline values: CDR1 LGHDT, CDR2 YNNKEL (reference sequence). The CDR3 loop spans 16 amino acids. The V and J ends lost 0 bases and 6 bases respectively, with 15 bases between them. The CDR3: CASSQDPVAGSQPQHF. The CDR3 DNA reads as TGTGCCAGCAGCCAAGATCCCGTGGCGGGGAGTCAGCCCCAGCATTTT.

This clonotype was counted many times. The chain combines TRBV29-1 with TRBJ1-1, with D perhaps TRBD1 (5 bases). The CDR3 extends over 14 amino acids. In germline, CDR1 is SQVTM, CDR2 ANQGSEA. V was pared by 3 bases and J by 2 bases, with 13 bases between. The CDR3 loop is CSVELQGTNTEAFF. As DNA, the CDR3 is TGCAGCGTTGAGTTGCAGGGAACTAACACTGAAGCTTTCTTT.

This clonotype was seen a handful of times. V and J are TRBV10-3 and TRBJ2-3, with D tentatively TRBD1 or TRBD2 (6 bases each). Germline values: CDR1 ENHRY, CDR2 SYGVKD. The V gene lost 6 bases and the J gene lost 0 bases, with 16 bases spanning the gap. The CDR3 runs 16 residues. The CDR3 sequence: CAIRGTLGGSTDTQYF. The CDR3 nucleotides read TGTGCCATCAGAGGGACACTGGGGGGTAGCACAGATACGCAGTATTTT.

CDR3 DNA sequence: TGTGCCAGCAGCGTAGTTTCAGGGTACCACTCTGGGGCCAACGTCCTGACTTTC. Translation: CASSVVSGYHSGANVLTF. The genes are TRBV9 and TRBJ2-6; D might be TRBD1 (5 bases). CDR3 length: 18 residues. CDR1 is SGDLS, CDR2 YYNGEE, per germline. Trimming took off 0 bases at V and 0 bases at J, with 13 bases between the two ends.

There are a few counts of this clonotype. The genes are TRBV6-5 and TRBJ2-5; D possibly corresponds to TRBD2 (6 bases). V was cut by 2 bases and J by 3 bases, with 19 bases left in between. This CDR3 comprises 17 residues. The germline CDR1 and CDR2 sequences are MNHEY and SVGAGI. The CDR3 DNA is TGTGCCAGCAGTTACAGGGGTGGGGGGATCATTGAAGAGACCCAGTACTTC. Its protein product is CASSYRGGGIIEETQYF.

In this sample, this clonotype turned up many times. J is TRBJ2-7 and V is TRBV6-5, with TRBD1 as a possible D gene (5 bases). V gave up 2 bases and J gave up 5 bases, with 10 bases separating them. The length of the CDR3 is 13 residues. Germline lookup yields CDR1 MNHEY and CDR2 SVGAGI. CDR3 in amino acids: CASSYRGLDEQYV. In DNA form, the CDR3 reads TGTGCCAGCAGTTACAGGGGCTTGGACGAGCAGTACGTC.

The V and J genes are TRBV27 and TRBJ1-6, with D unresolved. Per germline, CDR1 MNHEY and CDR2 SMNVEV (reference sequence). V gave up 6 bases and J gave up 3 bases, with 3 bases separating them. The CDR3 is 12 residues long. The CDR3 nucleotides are TGTGCCAGCAGGGGCTATAATTCACCCCTCCACTTT. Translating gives CASRGYNSPLHF.

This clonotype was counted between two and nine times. In DNA, the CDR3 is TGTGCCAGCAGTTTAAGGGGGGTCGACGGCCCGGGCACCTTC. Translation: CASSLRGVDGPGTF. The chain combines TRBV12-3 or TRBV12-4 with TRBJ1-2; the D gene is possibly TRBD1 (6 bases). Trimming shortened V by 2 bases and J by 13 bases, and 20 bases separated the two germline ends. This CDR3 has 14 residues.